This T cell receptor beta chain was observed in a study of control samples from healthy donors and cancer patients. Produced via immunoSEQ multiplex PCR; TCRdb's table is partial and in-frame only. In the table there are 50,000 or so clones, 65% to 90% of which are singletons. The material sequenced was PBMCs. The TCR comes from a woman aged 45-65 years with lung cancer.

The CDR3 DNA reads TGCGCCAGCAGCTTTGGGTGGGAGAGCTCCTACGAGCAGTACTTC. Translated, it gives CASSFGWESSYEQYF. This rearrangement joins TRBV5-1 to TRBJ2-7, with D perhaps matching TRBD2 (5 bases). This CDR3 region has 15 residues. Trimming took 2 bases from V and 0 from J, leaving 12 bases between them. Germline V gives CDR1 SGHRS, CDR2 YFSETQ. The whole variable domain, filled in from reference TRBV5-1 and TRBJ2-7, reads KAGVTQTPRYLIKTRGQQVTLSCSPISGHRSVSWYQQTPGQGLQFLFEYFSETQRNKGNFPGRFSGRQFSNSRSEMNVSTLELGDSALYLCASSFGWESSYEQYFGPGTRLTVT.